This T cell receptor (beta chain) was sequenced in a study of cytomegalovirus exposure and HLA in healthy donors. Study at large: The Caucasian-associated ancestry cluster held around four fifths of 398 genotyped donors. The study's findings and limits: Reportedly, HLA-A and HLA-B alleles of most subjects were accurately predicted from TCR beta. There were some public TCRs occurring in many donors, but most TCR sequences were rare. The authors enumerated roughly 180 TCR beta chains as linked to cytomegalovirus.

This PCR relied on a set of 60 Vbeta primers and 13 Jbeta primers. Some clones are missing from TCRdb's copy, which holds only in-frame ones; the method was immunoSEQ multiplex PCR. This sample has 200,000 or so clones; 87% occur once, and the top ten carry roughly 1.3%. The germline V gene has CDR1 SGHAT and CDR2 FQNNGV. V was shortened by 1 base and J by 6 bases, with 10 bases between the two germline ends. The CDR3 totals 13 residues. On this clone: Antigen: not known.

Source material: PBMCs. V is TRBV11-2 and J is TRBJ2-7; D gene ambiguous. The receptor's source is a man aged 30 to 39 in good health and CMV-seronegative. The CDR3 sequence: CASSLAQESEQYF. CDR3 nucleotides: TGTGCCAGCAGCTTAGCGCAGGAAAGCGAGCAGTACTTC.